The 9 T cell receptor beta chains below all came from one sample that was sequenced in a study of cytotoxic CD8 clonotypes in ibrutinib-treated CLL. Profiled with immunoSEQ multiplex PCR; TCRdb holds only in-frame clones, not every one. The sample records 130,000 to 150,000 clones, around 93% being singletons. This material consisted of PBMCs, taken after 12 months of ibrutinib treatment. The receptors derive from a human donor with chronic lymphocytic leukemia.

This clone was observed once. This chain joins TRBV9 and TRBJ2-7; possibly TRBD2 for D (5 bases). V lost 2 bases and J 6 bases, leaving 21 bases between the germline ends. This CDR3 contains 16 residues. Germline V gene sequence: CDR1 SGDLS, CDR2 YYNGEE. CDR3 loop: CASSVLDSSPTTEQYF. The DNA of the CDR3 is TGTGCCAGCAGCGTCCTGGACTCTTCGCCTACTACCGAGCAGTACTTC. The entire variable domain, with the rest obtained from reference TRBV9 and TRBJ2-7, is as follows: DSGVTQTPKHLITATGQRVTLRCSPRSGDLSVYWYQQSLDQGLQFLIQYYNGEERAKGNILERFSAQQFPDLHSELNLSSLELGDSALYFCASSVLDSSPTTEQYFGPGTRLTVT.

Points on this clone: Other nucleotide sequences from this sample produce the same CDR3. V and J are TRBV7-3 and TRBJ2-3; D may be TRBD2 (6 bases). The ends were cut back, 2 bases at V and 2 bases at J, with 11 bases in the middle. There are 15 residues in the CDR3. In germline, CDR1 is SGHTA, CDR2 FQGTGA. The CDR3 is CASSLSGGITDTQYF. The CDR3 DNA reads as TGTGCCAGCAGCTTATCCGGGGGTATCACAGATACGCAGTATTTT.

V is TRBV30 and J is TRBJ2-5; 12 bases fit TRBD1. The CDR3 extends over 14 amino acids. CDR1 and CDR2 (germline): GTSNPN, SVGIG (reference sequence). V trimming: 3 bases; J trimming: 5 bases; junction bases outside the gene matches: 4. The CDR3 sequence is CAWRGQGALETQYF. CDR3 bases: TGTGCCTGGAGGGGACAGGGGGCTCTCGAGACCCAGTACTTC.

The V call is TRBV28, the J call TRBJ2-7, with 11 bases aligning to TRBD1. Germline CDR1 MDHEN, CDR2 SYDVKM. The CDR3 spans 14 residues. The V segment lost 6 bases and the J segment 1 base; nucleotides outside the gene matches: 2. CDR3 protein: CASRGQGASYEQYF. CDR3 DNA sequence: TGTGCCAGCAGAGGACAGGGGGCTTCCTACGAGCAGTACTTC.

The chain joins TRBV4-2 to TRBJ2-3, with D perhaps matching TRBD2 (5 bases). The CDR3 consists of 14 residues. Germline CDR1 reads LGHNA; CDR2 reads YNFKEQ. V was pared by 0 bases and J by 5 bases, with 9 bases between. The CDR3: CASSQEVRGDTQYF. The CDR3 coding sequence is TGTGCCAGCAGCCAAGAAGTACGGGGAGATACGCAGTATTTT.

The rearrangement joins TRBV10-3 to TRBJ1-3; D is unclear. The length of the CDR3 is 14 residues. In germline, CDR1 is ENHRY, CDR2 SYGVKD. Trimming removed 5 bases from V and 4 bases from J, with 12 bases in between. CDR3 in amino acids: CAISHASGGNTIYF. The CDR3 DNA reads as TGTGCCATCAGTCACGCCTCCGGGGGAAACACCATATATTTT.

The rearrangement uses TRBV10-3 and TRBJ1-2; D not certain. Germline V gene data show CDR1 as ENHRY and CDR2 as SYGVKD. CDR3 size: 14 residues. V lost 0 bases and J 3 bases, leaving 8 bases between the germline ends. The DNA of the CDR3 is TGTGCCATCAGTGAGTCTGGTGATTACTATGGCTACACCTTC. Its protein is CAISESGDYYGYTF.

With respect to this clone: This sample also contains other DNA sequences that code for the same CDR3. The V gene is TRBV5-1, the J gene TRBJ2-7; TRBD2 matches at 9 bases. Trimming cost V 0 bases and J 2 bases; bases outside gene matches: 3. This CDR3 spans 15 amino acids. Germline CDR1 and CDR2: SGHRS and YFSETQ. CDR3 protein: CASSLGLAETYEQYF. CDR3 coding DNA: TGCGCCAGCAGCTTGGGACTAGCGGAGACCTACGAGCAGTACTTC. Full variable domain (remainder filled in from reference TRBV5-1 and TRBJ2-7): KAGVTQTPRYLIKTRGQQVTLSCSPISGHRSVSWYQQTPGQGLQFLFEYFSETQRNKGNFPGRFSGRQFSNSRSEMNVSTLELGDSALYLCASSLGLAETYEQYFGPGTRLTVT.

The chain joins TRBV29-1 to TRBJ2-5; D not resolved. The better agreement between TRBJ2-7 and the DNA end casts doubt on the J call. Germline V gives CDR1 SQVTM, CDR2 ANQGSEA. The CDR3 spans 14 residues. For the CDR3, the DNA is TGCAGCGTTATTAGGGCCTCCGGATCCTACGAGCAGTACTTC. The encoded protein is CSVIRASGSYEQYF.